A selection of T cell receptor beta chains follows, all from one sample in a study of blood T cell repertoires in COVID-19. The repertoire was sequenced with immunoSEQ multiplex PCR; TCRdb's copy has only in-frame clones and lacks some. Among 200,000 to 300,000 clones listed, more than 80% were seen once. The sample comprised peripheral blood. The receptors originated from a woman aged 40 to 50 with acute or convalescent COVID-19. CDR3s include the opening cysteine and the closing phenylalanine or tryptophan. The order of the fields is D gene, clone size, J gene, V gene, CDR3 DNA, CDR3 protein. The D gene is left open where the match is weak. Size values are once, few and many counts, or a class for expanded clones, and some rows have none.

d_call: -; clone_size: -; j_call: TRBJ1-1; v_call: TRBV6-5; cdr3_nt: TGTGCCAGCAGCCAGGGGCGGATGAACACTGAAGCTTTCTTT; cdr3_aa: CASSQGRMNTEAFF
d_call: TRBD2; clone_size: -; j_call: TRBJ2-5; v_call: TRBV7-2; cdr3_nt: TGTGCCAGCAGCCCAAGACAGCGGGGGGCACCGGGGACCCAGTACTTC; cdr3_aa: CASSPRQRGAPGTQYF
d_call: TRBD1; clone_size: -; j_call: TRBJ2-1; v_call: TRBV6-5; cdr3_nt: TGTGCCAGCAGTTACGGCAGGGGGCCAAGCAATGAGCAGTTCTTC; cdr3_aa: CASSYGRGPSNEQFF
d_call: -; clone_size: -; j_call: TRBJ1-1; v_call: TRBV2; cdr3_nt: TGTGCCAGCGAAGAGGGCCGTCGGAACACTGAAGCTTTCTTT; cdr3_aa: CASEEGRRNTEAFF
d_call: -; clone_size: -; j_call: TRBJ2-6; v_call: TRBV2; cdr3_nt: TGTGCCAGCAGTGAACAGGGTCCCTCTGGGGCCAACGTCCTGACTTTC; cdr3_aa: CASSEQGPSGANVLTF
d_call: -; clone_size: -; j_call: TRBJ1-5; v_call: TRBV5-8; cdr3_nt: TGTGCCACCGGGAGGCCGACAGAGGGCAATCAGCCCCAGCATTTT; cdr3_aa: CATGRPTEGNQPQHF
d_call: -; clone_size: -; j_call: TRBJ1-6; v_call: TRBV15; cdr3_nt: TGTGCCACCAGTTTAGAATTTCGGGGTAATTCACCCCTCCACTTT; cdr3_aa: CATSLEFRGNSPLHF
d_call: -; clone_size: -; j_call: TRBJ2-5; v_call: TRBV19; cdr3_nt: TGTGCCAGTAGTATAGATTTAACCGGGGGGCTCCTTCAAGAGACCCAGTACTTC; cdr3_aa: CASSIDLTGGLLQETQYF
d_call: -; clone_size: -; j_call: TRBJ1-6; v_call: TRBV30; cdr3_nt: TGTGCCTGGAGTCCCGACAGGAATTCACCCCTCCACTTT; cdr3_aa: CAWSPDRNSPLHF
d_call: -; clone_size: -; j_call: TRBJ1-1; v_call: TRBV5-6; cdr3_nt: TGTGCCAGCAGACCTACCGACAGGATGAACACTGAAGCTTTCTTT; cdr3_aa: CASRPTDRMNTEAFF
d_call: -; clone_size: -; j_call: TRBJ1-6; v_call: TRBV19; cdr3_nt: TGTGCCAGTAGTATAGCACAGGGTGCGAACTCACCCCTCCACTTT; cdr3_aa: CASSIAQGANSPLHF
d_call: TRBD1; clone_size: few; j_call: TRBJ1-1; v_call: TRBV24-1; cdr3_nt: TGTGCCACCAGCCAGGGGGCAGGCACTGAAGCTTTCTTT; cdr3_aa: CATSQGAGTEAFF
d_call: -; clone_size: few; j_call: TRBJ1-1; v_call: TRBV4-1; cdr3_nt: TGCGCCAGCAGTACGGCGGGGAGCACTGAAGCTTTCTTT; cdr3_aa: CASSTAGSTEAFF
d_call: TRBD1; clone_size: -; j_call: TRBJ1-1; v_call: TRBV2; cdr3_nt: TGTGCCAGCAGGCGACAGGGGTACACTGAAGCTTTCTTT; cdr3_aa: CASRRQGYTEAFF
d_call: TRBD1; clone_size: -; j_call: TRBJ1-1; v_call: TRBV7-9; cdr3_nt: TGTGCCAGCAGCTTAGGGGGACAGGGACTGAACACTGAAGCTTTCTTT; cdr3_aa: CASSLGGQGLNTEAFF